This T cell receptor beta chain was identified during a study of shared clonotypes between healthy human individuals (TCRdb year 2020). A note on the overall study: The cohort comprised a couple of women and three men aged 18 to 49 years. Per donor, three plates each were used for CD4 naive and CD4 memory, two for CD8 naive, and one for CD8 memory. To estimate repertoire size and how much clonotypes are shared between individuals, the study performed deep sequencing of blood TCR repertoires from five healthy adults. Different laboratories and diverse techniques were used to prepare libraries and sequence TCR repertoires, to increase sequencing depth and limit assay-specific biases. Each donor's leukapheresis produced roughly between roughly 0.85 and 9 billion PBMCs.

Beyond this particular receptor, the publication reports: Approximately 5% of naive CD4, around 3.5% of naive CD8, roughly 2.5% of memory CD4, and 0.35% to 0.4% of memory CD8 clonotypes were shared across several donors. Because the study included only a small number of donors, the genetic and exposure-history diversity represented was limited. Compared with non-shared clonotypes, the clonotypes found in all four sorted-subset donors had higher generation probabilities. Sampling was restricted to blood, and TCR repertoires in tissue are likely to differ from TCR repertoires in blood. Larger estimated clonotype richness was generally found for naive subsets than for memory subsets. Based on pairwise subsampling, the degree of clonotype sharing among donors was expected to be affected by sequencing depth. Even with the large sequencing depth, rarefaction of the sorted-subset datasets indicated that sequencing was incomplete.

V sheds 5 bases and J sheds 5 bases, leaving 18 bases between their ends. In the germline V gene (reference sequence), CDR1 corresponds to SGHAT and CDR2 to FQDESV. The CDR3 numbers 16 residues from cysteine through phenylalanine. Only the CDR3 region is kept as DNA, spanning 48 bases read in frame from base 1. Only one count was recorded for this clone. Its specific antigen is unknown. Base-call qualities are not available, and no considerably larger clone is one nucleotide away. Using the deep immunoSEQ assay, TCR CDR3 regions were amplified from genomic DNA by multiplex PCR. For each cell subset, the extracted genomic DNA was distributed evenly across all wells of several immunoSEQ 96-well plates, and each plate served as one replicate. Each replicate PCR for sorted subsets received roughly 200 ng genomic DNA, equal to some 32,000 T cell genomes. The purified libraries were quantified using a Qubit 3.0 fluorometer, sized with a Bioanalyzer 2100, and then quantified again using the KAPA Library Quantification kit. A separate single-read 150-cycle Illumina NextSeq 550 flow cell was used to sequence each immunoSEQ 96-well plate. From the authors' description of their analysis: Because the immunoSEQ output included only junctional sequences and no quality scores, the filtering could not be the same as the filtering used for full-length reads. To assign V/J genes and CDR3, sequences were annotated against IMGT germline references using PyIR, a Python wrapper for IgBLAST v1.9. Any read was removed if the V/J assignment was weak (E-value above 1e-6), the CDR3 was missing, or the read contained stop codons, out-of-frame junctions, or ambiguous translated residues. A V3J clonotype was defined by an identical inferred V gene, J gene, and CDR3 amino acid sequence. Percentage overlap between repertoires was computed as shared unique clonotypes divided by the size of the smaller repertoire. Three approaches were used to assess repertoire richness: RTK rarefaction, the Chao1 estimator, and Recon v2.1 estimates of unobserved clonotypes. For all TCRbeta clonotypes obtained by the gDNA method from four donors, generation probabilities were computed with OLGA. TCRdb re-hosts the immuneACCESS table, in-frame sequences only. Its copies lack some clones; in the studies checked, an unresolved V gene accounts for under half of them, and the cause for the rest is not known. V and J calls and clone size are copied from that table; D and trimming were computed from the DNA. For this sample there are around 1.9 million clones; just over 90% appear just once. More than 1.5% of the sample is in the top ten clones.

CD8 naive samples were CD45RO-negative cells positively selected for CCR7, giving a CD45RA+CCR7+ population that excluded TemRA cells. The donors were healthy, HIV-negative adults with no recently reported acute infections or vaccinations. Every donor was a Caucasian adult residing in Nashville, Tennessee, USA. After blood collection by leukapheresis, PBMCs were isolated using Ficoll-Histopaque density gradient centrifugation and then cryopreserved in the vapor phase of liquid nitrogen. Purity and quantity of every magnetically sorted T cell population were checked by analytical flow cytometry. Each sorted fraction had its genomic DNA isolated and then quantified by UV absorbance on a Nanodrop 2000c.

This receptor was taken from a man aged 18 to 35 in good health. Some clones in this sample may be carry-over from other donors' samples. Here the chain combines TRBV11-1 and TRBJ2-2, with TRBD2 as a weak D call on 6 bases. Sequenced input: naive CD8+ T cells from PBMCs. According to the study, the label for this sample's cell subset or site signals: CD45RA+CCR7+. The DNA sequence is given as TGTGCCAGCAGCCTAGGACCCGGGGGTGGAACCGGGGAGCTGTTTTTT. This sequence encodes CASSLGPGGGTGELFF.